These 27 T cell receptor beta chains share one sample of origin, sequenced in a study of cytomegalovirus exposure and HLA in healthy donors (dated by TCRdb to about 2017). The method was the immunoSEQ multiplex PCR assay. For the multiplex PCR, a mixture combining 60 forward primers for TCR Vbeta segments and 13 reverse primers for TCR Jbeta segments was used. TCRdb mirrors the immuneACCESS table, restricted to in-frame sequences. Some clones are absent from its copies; in checked studies, under half trace to an unresolved V gene, and the reason for the others is unknown. The sample table contains approximately 150,000 clones; only one count was recorded for around four fifths of them. The ten largest clones capture approximately 1.2% of the sample. Sample: PBMCs. These receptors all come from a man aged 30-40 years in good health and CMV-seronegative.

J is TRBJ2-5 and V is TRBV7-9, with D possibly matching TRBD2 (6 bases). The J call is uncertain, as TRBJ2-7 better fits the DNA end. Per the germline V gene, CDR1 is SEHNR and CDR2 is FQNEAQ (reference sequence). The CDR3 is made up of 13 amino acids. The CDR3 protein is CASSLGGVYEQYF. The DNA of the CDR3 is TGTGCCAGCAGCTTAGGCGGGGTCTACGAGCAGTACTTC.

V and J are TRBV7-9 and TRBJ2-7, with 8 nucleotides matching TRBD1. The V gene end was trimmed by 5 bases and the J gene end by 5 bases; junction bases not matched to a gene: 11. The germline V gene has CDR1 SEHNR and CDR2 FQNEAQ (reference sequence). This CDR3 has 15 residues. The CDR3 is CASSVGTGRGHEQYF. In nucleotides, the CDR3 is TGTGCCAGCAGCGTAGGGACAGGTCGGGGGCACGAGCAGTACTTC.

This chain uses TRBV4-3 with TRBJ1-2, with TRBD1 matching over 8 bases. With 2 bases clipped from V and 4 bases from J, the junction kept 6 bases outside the gene matches. Germline V gene lookup returns CDR1 LGHNA and CDR2 YSLEER. The CDR3 contains 15 residues. The CDR3 region is CASSQLTGAGYGYTF. CDR3 nucleotides: TGCGCCAGCAGCCAACTGACAGGGGCCGGCTATGGCTACACCTTC.

This clone was detected only once. The chain has TRBV30 and TRBJ1-1, with 8 positions matching TRBD1. V shed 3 bases and J 1 base; nucleotides not matched to a gene: 1. Germline V gene lookup returns CDR1 GTSNPN and CDR2 SVGIG (reference sequence). The CDR3 is made up of 13 amino acids. CDR3 loop: CAWRQGANTEAFF. In nucleotides, the CDR3 is TGTGCCTGGAGGCAGGGGGCGAACACTGAAGCTTTCTTT.

The sample holds one count of this clone. The chain links TRBV5-6 to TRBJ2-5; 9 bases agree with TRBD1. TRBJ2-7 explains the end of the DNA better; the J call may be wrong. The germline V gene encodes CDR1 SGHDT and CDR2 YYEEEE. The CDR3 sequence is 14 residues long. This CDR3 reads CASSGRTGVGEQYF. CDR3 bases: TGTGCCAGCAGCGGGAGGACAGGGGTAGGCGAGCAGTACTTC.

J is TRBJ2-1 and V is TRBV5-6, with 7 bases aligning to TRBD2. Germline CDR1 and CDR2: SGHDT and YYEEEE. The CDR3 has 17 residues. Losses at the gene ends were 0 bases for V and 0 bases for J; bases not matched to a gene: 6. The CDR3 DNA is TGTGCCAGCAGCTTGGGGCTGAGCGGGGTCTCCTACAATGAGCAGTTCTTC. It translates to CASSLGLSGVSYNEQFF.

The chain is built from TRBV10-1 and TRBJ2-7, with 8 bases aligning to TRBD2. J gave up 1 base and V 4 bases, and 3 bases lay outside the gene matches. The CDR3 runs to 14 residues. The germline V gene has CDR1 WNHNN and CDR2 SYGVQD (reference sequence). The CDR3 DNA is TGCGCCAGCAGTGCCTCTAGCGGGTCCTACGAGCAGTACTTC. Its translation: CASSASSGSYEQYF.

The V call is TRBV6-5, the J call TRBJ2-7, with a tentative D call TRBD2 (5 bases). Germline-derived CDR1 and CDR2 are MNHEY and SVGAGI. V was pared by 2 bases and J by 1 base, with 6 bases between. CDR3 length: 13 amino acids. Here the CDR3 reads CASSYRESYEQYF. CDR3 nucleotides: TGTGCCAGCAGTTACCGGGAATCCTACGAGCAGTACTTC.

This clone occurred a few times. V and J are TRBV9 and TRBJ1-4; 7 bases are shared with TRBD1. V gave up 3 bases and J gave up 6 bases; unmatched junction bases: 8. Germline V gene sequence: CDR1 SGDLS, CDR2 YYNGEE. This CDR3 comprises 15 residues. This CDR3 reads CASSAIGGGDEKLFF. The CDR3 DNA reads TGTGCCAGCAGCGCTATAGGGGGCGGGGATGAAAAACTGTTTTTT.

This clone was found a few times. The chain is built from TRBV19 and TRBJ1-5; TRBD1 matches 7 bases. The CDR3 has 15 amino acids. Germline-derived CDR1 and CDR2 are LNHDA and SQIVND (reference sequence). V was pared by 4 bases and J by 2 bases, with 5 bases of the junction left unmatched. The CDR3: CASSRFGTGNQPQHF. The CDR3 DNA reads TGTGCCAGTAGTAGGTTTGGGACAGGCAATCAGCCCCAGCATTTT.

This clone occurred a few times. The chain uses TRBV6-5 and TRBJ1-1; 7 positions match TRBD1. Germline CDR1 MNHEY, CDR2 SVGAGI. The CDR3 is 16 amino acids. Germline trimming cut 2 bases from V and 0 bases from J; bases unmatched to any gene: 6. CDR3 in DNA: TGTGCCAGCAGTTACATTAACAGGGGTATGAACACTGAAGCTTTCTTT. Its protein product is CASSYINRGMNTEAFF.

Details on this clone: One junction end does not reproduce the germline sequence, and a read error may be involved. V is TRBV2 and J is TRBJ2-7, with 7 positions matching TRBD2. CDR1 and CDR2 from the germline V gene are SNHLY and FYNNEI. CDR3 size: 14 residues. CDR3 DNA sequence: TGTGCCAGCAGTGAAGCGCTTGGGTTTCTAGCGGACAACTTC. Protein product: CASSEALGFLADNF. Full variable domain (missing parts from reference TRBV2 and TRBJ2-7): EPEVTQTPSHQVTQMGQEVILRCVPISNHLYFYWYRQILGQKVEFLVSFYNNEISEKSEIFDDQFSVERPDGSNFTLKIRSTKLEDSAMYFCASSEALGFLADNFGPGTRLTVT.

This clone was seen only a few times. DNA for the CDR3: TGTGCCAGCAGGCCCCACAAACAGGGGATCGACGAGCAGTACTTC. The encoded protein is CASRPHKQGIDEQYF. This chain uses TRBV6-5 with TRBJ2-7; TRBD1 agrees at 7 bases. CDR1 and CDR2 from the germline V gene are MNHEY and SVGAGI. V was clipped by 6 bases and J by 5 bases; unmatched bases: 13. This CDR3 is built from 15 residues.

As for this clone: This specimen includes other DNA sequences encoding the same CDR3. V usage is TRBV30 and J usage is TRBJ2-5, with D maybe TRBD1 (6 bases). The CDR3 covers 12 residues. Germline lookup yields CDR1 GTSNPN and CDR2 SVGIG (reference sequence). The ends were cut back, 0 bases at V and 5 bases at J, with 7 bases in the middle. CDR3 in amino acids: CAWSVQGETQYF. In DNA form, the CDR3 reads TGTGCCTGGAGTGTACAGGGTGAGACCCAGTACTTC.

The J gene is TRBJ1-1, the V gene TRBV5-4; weak D call: TRBD1 (5 bases). Trimming cost V 5 bases and J 2 bases, with 13 bases left between them. Per the germline V gene, CDR1 is SGHNT and CDR2 is YYREEE (reference sequence). The CDR3 totals 14 residues. The CDR3 here is CASRLEGSNTEAFF. The CDR3, as DNA: TGTGCCAGCAGGCTGGAGGGGTCAAACACTGAAGCTTTCTTT.

This rearrangement joins TRBV6-5 to TRBJ2-3, with 10 positions matching TRBD1. CDR1 is MNHEY and CDR2 is SVGAGI in the germline V gene. This CDR3 has 15 residues. Trimming took 7 bases from V and 4 from J; bases not matched to a gene: 8. The CDR3 bases are TGTGCCAGCACCGAGGGACAGGGGCTGGCAGATACGCAGTATTTT. Amino acid sequence: CASTEGQGLADTQYF.

This chain uses TRBV2 with TRBJ2-7; TRBD1 agrees at 10 bases. The CDR3 extends over 12 amino acids. Trimming cost V 4 bases and J 12 bases; bases outside gene matches: 6. From germline, CDR1 is SNHLY and CDR2 FYNNEI. The CDR3 sequence is CASSGTGGEGYF. As DNA, the CDR3 is TGTGCCAGCAGTGGGACAGGGGGAGAAGGGTACTTC.

This chain joins TRBV4-1 and TRBJ1-5, with 12 bases matching TRBD1. CDR1 MGHRA and CDR2 YSYEKL come from the germline V gene. The trim removed 0 bases at V and 6 bases at J, leaving 12 bases unmatched. The CDR3 consists of 19 residues. The CDR3 bases are TGCGCCAGCAGCCAAGATCCGACGGGGGACAGGGGGCTGGGTCAGCCCCAGCATTTT. It encodes CASSQDPTGDRGLGQPQHF.

The V gene is TRBV28, the J gene TRBJ2-7; 7 bases are a match to TRBD1. J lost 2 bases, V lost 2 bases, and 6 bases had no gene match. CDR3 length: 15 amino acids. Germline V lookup: CDR1 MDHEN, CDR2 SYDVKM. CDR3 region: CASSLVAGGPYEQYF. DNA for the CDR3: TGTGCCAGCAGTTTAGTGGCAGGGGGACCCTACGAGCAGTACTTC.

This clone was recorded a few times. The V call is TRBV30, the J call TRBJ2-7, with 7 bases fitting TRBD1. Germline CDR1 is GTSNPN and CDR2 is SVGIG (reference sequence). The CDR3 covers 12 residues. With 4 bases clipped from V and 1 base from J, the junction kept 1 base outside the gene matches. This CDR3 reads CAWMGQSYEQYF. DNA for the CDR3: TGTGCCTGGATGGGACAGTCCTACGAGCAGTACTTC.

As regards this clone: One end of the junction varies from germline; a read error may be responsible. The chain combines TRBV7-7 with TRBJ2-5; TRBD2 matches 8 bases. Germline CDR1 and CDR2: SSHAT and FNYEAQ (reference sequence). This CDR3 spans 16 amino acids. The CDR3 sequence is CASSPNGGGFQEAQYF. The CDR3 bases are TGTGCTAGCAGCCCTAATGGCGGGGGGTTCCAAGAGGCCCAGTACTTC.

This clone was observed a few times. The CDR3 bases are TGTGCCAGCAGTTTAGTCTTACGGGGTGATCAGCCCCAGCATTTT. It translates to CASSLVLRGDQPQHF. The chain is built from TRBV28 and TRBJ1-5; D is undetermined. The CDR3 length is 15 residues. The germline V and J ends were trimmed by 2 bases and 5 bases, with 13 bases remaining between them. In germline, CDR1 is MDHEN, CDR2 SYDVKM.

This chain connects TRBV4-3 to TRBJ2-1, with TRBD2 matching over 8 bases. From germline, CDR1 is LGHNA and CDR2 YSLEER. The length of the CDR3 is 16 residues. Trimming cost V 3 bases and J 7 bases; bases outside gene matches: 11. The CDR3 spells CASSQGPAGVRNEQFF. The CDR3 bases are TGCGCCAGCAGCCAGGGGCCAGCGGGAGTCCGGAATGAGCAGTTCTTC.

This clone was observed once. This sequence joins TRBV9 and TRBJ2-3; 9 bases line up with TRBD2. This CDR3 comprises 15 residues. Looked up from germline, CDR1 is SGDLS and CDR2 is YYNGEE. Trimming took 0 bases from V and 4 from J; bases not matched to a gene: 3. The DNA of the CDR3 is TGTGCCAGCAGCGTAGGGGCGGGGGGGTCAGATACGCAGTATTTT. Translated: CASSVGAGGSDTQYF.

The gene calls are TRBV6-6 and TRBJ1-2; 9 bases agree with TRBD1. Germline-derived CDR1 and CDR2 are MNHNY and SVGAGI (reference sequence). The CDR3 runs 15 residues. V was clipped by 6 bases and J by 2 bases; unmatched bases: 7. The CDR3 DNA sequence: TGTGCCAGCAGATTAACCGGGACAGGGAACTATGGCTACACCTTC. It yields the protein CASRLTGTGNYGYTF.

The gene calls are TRBV7-9 and TRBJ2-7; weak D call: TRBD1 (5 bases). V lost 3 bases and J lost 4, with 10 bases in between. The CDR3 is 13 amino acids. Germline V CDR1 and CDR2: SEHNR, FQNEAQ (reference sequence). The CDR3 DNA sequence: TGTGCCAGCAGCTTCGACAGCGTTTACGAGCAGTACTTC. Translated: CASSFDSVYEQYF. The full variable domain, completed using reference TRBV7-9 and TRBJ2-7, is DTGVSQNPRHKITKRGQNVTFRCDPISEHNRLYWYRQTLGQGPEFLTYFQNEAQLEKSRLLSDRFSAERPKGSFSTLEIQRTEQGDSAMYLCASSFDSVYEQYFGPGTRLTVT.

This clone was detected only a few times. This rearrangement joins TRBV9 to TRBJ1-6; no reliable D call. V lost 3 bases and J lost 0, with 7 bases in between. Germline CDR1 reads SGDLS; CDR2 reads YYNGEE. The CDR3 contains 15 residues. The CDR3: CASSEHSSYNSPLHF. For the CDR3, the DNA is TGTGCCAGCAGCGAGCACAGCTCCTATAATTCACCCCTCCACTTT.